These 16 T cell receptor beta chains share one sample of origin, sequenced in a study of blood T cell repertoires in COVID-19. The repertoire was sequenced with immunoSEQ multiplex PCR; TCRdb's copy has only in-frame clones and lacks some. The sample lists 300,000 to 400,000 clones, 88% seen once, with around 7.9% in the top ten. Sequencing was performed on peripheral blood. These receptors were collected from a woman aged 70-85 years with COVID-19, enrolled during active disease.

The V gene is TRBV12-3 or TRBV12-4, the J gene TRBJ1-2; TRBD1 is a possible D gene (5 bases). CDR3 length equals 13 residues. The V end lost 6 bases, the J end lost 8 bases, and 16 bases lay between the germline ends. In nucleotides, the CDR3 is TGTGCCAGCAGCCCTCGGGCAGGGCAGGGCTACACCTTC. Its translation: CASSPRAGQGYTF.

The rearrangement uses TRBV24-1 and TRBJ1-2; no definite D call. V shed 5 bases and J shed 4 bases, with 10 bases lying between them. CDR1 is KGHDR, CDR2 SFDVKD, per germline. This CDR3 has 13 residues. This CDR3 reads CATSAPGSYGYTF. CDR3 in DNA: TGTGCCACCAGTGCGCCGGGAAGCTATGGCTACACCTTC.

The chain employs TRBV19 and TRBJ2-1, with TRBD2 identical over 8 bases. Per germline, CDR1 LNHDA and CDR2 SQIVND (reference sequence). V lost 5 bases, J lost 0 bases, and 6 bases stayed unmatched. CDR3 length: 16 amino acids. The CDR3: CASSEGRGGSYNEQFF. The CDR3 DNA reads as TGTGCCAGTAGTGAAGGTCGGGGGGGCTCCTACAATGAGCAGTTCTTC. The variable domain in full, completed from reference TRBV19 and TRBJ2-1, reads DGGITQSPKYLFRKEGQNVTLSCEQNLNHDAMYWYRQDPGQGLRLIYYSQIVNDFQKGDIAEGYSVSREKKESFPLTVTSAQKNPTAFYLCASSEGRGGSYNEQFFGPGTRLTVL.

This clone has only a few counts. The rearrangement joins TRBV28 to TRBJ1-1, with 8 nucleotides matching TRBD1. CDR3 length: 13 amino acids. Germline V gene lookup returns CDR1 MDHEN and CDR2 SYDVKM. V trimming: 4 bases; J trimming: 11 bases; junction bases outside the gene matches: 9. This CDR3 is CASSSPDRARAFF. CDR3 nucleotide sequence: TGTGCCAGCAGTTCCCCGGACAGGGCCCGGGCTTTCTTT.

For this clone: Other DNA sequences within the sample encode an identical CDR3. The DNA for the CDR3 is TGTGCCAGCAGCCGGGGGAACGGCTACACCTTC. Amino acids: CASSRGNGYTF. The V and J genes are TRBV6-5 and TRBJ1-2; a weak D match, TRBD1 (5 bases). The CDR3 is 11 amino acids. CDR1 is MNHEY and CDR2 is SVGAGI in the germline V gene. V lost 6 bases to trimming and J lost 8 bases, with 10 bases between them.

This chain links TRBV4-1 with TRBJ1-4; D is possibly TRBD1 (6 bases). In germline, CDR1 is MGHRA, CDR2 YSYEKL. Between the trimmed V and J ends, which lost 0 bases and 0 bases, there was a span of 8 bases. The CDR3 is 16 amino acids. The CDR3: CASSQDRGTTNEKLFF. In DNA form, the CDR3 reads TGCGCCAGCAGCCAAGATAGGGGGACAACTAATGAAAAACTGTTTTTT.

This chain connects TRBV21-1 to TRBJ2-5; the DNA was not compared with TRBD2, the D call given in the table. TRBV21-1 is noted as a pseudogene. This CDR3 comprises 19 residues. The CDR3 here is CASSSGLAGLVKYQETQYF. The CDR3 nucleotides are TGTGCCAGCAGCAGCGGACTAGCGGGTTTGGTTAAATACCAAGAGACCCAGTACTTC.

The V and J genes are TRBV29-1 and TRBJ1-4, with 7 nucleotides matching TRBD1. The germline CDR1 and CDR2 sequences are SQVTM and ANQGSEA. Unmatched junction bases numbered 11, after V lost 5 bases and J lost 5 bases. The CDR3 totals 15 residues. CDR3: CSVRRQGDLNEKLFF. In DNA, the CDR3 is TGCAGCGTTCGCCGTCAGGGGGACCTGAATGAAAAACTGTTTTTT.

CDR3 DNA: TGTGCCAGCAGTTACCCGGGACTAAGAAATGAGCAGTTCTTC. It translates to CASSYPGLRNEQFF. J is TRBJ2-1 and V is TRBV6-2 or TRBV6-3; TRBD2 agrees at 7 bases. V shed 2 bases and J 7 bases; nucleotides not matched to a gene: 5. The CDR3 length is 14 residues. CDR1 and CDR2 (germline): MNHEY, SVGEGT.

V and J are TRBV5-1 and TRBJ2-7; 9 bases line up with TRBD2. This CDR3 is built from 15 residues. Germline V gives CDR1 SGHRS, CDR2 YFSETQ. V gave up 4 bases and J gave up 6 bases; unmatched junction bases: 11. As DNA, the CDR3 is TGCGCCAGCAGCACCGGCGGGGGGGCCTCGATCGAGCAGTACTTC. This sequence encodes CASSTGGGASIEQYF.

The J gene is TRBJ1-3, the V gene TRBV19; TRBD1 might be the D (6 bases). The CDR3 sequence is 15 residues long. V dropped 3 bases and J dropped 0 bases, with 9 bases sitting between them. CDR1 is LNHDA and CDR2 is SQIVND in the germline V gene (reference sequence). In DNA form, the CDR3 reads TGTGCCAGTAGTATGGTACAGGGCTCTGGAAACACCATATATTTT. Translating gives CASSMVQGSGNTIYF.

J is TRBJ1-4 and V is TRBV29-1; no definite D call. In germline, CDR1 is SQVTM, CDR2 ANQGSEA. Trimming stripped 0 bases from V and 5 bases from J, with 7 bases between. The CDR3 spans 13 residues. The chain's CDR3 is CSVEDSVNEKLFF. The CDR3 nucleotides read TGCAGCGTTGAAGACAGCGTCAATGAAAAACTGTTTTTT. Complete variable domain (other parts from reference TRBV29-1 and TRBJ1-4): SAVISQKPSRDICQRGTSLTIQCQVDSQVTMMFWYRQQPGQSLTLIATANQGSEATYESGFVIDKFPISRPNLTFSTLTVSNMSPEDSSIYLCSVEDSVNEKLFFGSGTQLSVL.

The gene calls are TRBV29-1 and TRBJ2-7; the match to TRBD2 covers 9 bases. V was pared by 3 bases and J by 6 bases, with 3 bases of the junction left unmatched. Germline V CDR1 and CDR2: SQVTM, ANQGSEA. The CDR3 loop spans 12 amino acids. The CDR3 spells CSVELAGTEQYF. CDR3 DNA: TGCAGCGTTGAGCTAGCGGGGACCGAGCAGTACTTC.

V and J are TRBV10-2 and TRBJ1-5, with D unresolved. Trimming cost V 0 bases and J 9 bases, with 12 bases left between them. The CDR3 consists of 14 residues. Germline V CDR1 and CDR2: WSHSY, SAAADI. The CDR3 region is CASSESKLVGPQHF. The CDR3 DNA follows: TGCGCCAGCAGTGAGTCGAAACTAGTCGGGCCCCAGCATTTT.

This sequence joins TRBV6-6 and TRBJ2-2, with a weak D call TRBD1 (5 bases). The CDR3 length is 12 residues. Germline-derived CDR1 and CDR2 are MNHNY and SVGAGI (reference sequence). V lost 6 bases, J lost 8 bases, and 10 bases lay in between. CDR3 nucleotides: TGTGCCAGCAGACCCAGACAGGGGGAGCTGTTTTTT. Amino acids: CASRPRQGELFF.

The rearrangement joins TRBV28 to TRBJ1-2; TRBD1 is a possible D gene (5 bases). Germline CDR1 MDHEN, CDR2 SYDVKM. V lost 5 bases and J 4 bases, leaving 14 bases between the germline ends. This CDR3 is 14 amino acids long. The CDR3 DNA reads TGTGCCAGCAGTGTAACAGGAGAGCGCTATGGCTACACCTTC. Residues: CASSVTGERYGYTF.